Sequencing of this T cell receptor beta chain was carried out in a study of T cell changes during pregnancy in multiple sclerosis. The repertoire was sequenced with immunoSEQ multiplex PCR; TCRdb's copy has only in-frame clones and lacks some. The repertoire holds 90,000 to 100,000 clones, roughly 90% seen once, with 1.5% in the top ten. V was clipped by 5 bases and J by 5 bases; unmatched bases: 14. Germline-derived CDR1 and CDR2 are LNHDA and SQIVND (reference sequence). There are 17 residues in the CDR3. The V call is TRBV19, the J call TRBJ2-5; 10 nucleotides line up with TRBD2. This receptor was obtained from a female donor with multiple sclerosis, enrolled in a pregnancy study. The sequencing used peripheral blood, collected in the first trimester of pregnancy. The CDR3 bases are TGTGCCAGTAGTCCTCGGACTAGCGGAGTTAAAAGGGAGACCCAGTACTTC. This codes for CASSPRTSGVKRETQYF.